This T cell receptor (beta chain) came from a study of blood T cells in healthy people across ages. Study observations and caveats: Changes seen in expanded clonotypes were possibly confounded by donor CMV status left unknown. Naive and antigen-experienced cells could not be conclusively compared, given unsorted PBMCs.

Primers used in a second PCR of roughly 6 to 11 cycles were a sample-barcoded 5' primer and a J-beta primer mix. Using its own MiXCR run on the 5' RACE reads, TCRdb lists one record per CDR3 protein. The sample includes 1.5 million to 2 million distinct CDR3 sequences, around half of them seen just once. Germline CDR1 and CDR2: MDHEN and SYDVKM. V was trimmed by 7 bases and J by 1 base, leaving 8 bases between them. CDR3 size: 13 residues. With respect to this clonotype: Its antigen is not identified.

The receptor's source is a middle-aged woman in good health. The rearrangement joins TRBV28 to TRBJ1-5; unclear D gene. The specimen was blood. CDR3 region: CASTLVSNQPQHF. In nucleotides, the CDR3 is TGTGCCAGCACTTTGGTCAGCAATCAGCCCCAGCATTTT.